The rows below give T cell receptor beta chains drawn from one sample of a study of CD8+ T cells in alopecia areata. Data came from immunoSEQ multiplex PCR; TCRdb stores just in-frame clones and leaves some out. The sample contains 65,000 to 95,000 clones, roughly 50% of which appear only once. The sample consisted of NKG2D-high CD8+ T cells sorted from blood. The receptors shown here come from a human donor with alopecia areata. Each CDR3 is given with its conserved first and last residue.

j_call	v_call	cdr3_aa
TRBJ2-2	TRBV29-1	CSVPGLNTGELFF
TRBJ1-1	TRBV13	CASCQSDTEAFF
TRBJ2-3	TRBV14	CASSQDWAVPSTDTQYF
TRBJ1-2	TRBV27	CASSPQGANGYTF
TRBJ1-2	TRBV29-1	CSVGADLANYGYTF
TRBJ2-5	TRBV27	CASSPDQETQYF
TRBJ1-6	TRBV4-1	CASSQDGTGDWESPLHF
TRBJ2-1	TRBV29-1	CSAGGGSYNEQFF
TRBJ1-5	TRBV27	CASSLTGNGPQHF
TRBJ2-5	TRBV7-3	CASSALGGRQETQYF
TRBJ2-5	TRBV4-1	CASSLNSGTQETQYF
TRBJ2-1	TRBV29-1	CSASSTGSDEQFF
TRBJ2-3	TRBV4-1	CASSLEGLGGEDTQYF
TRBJ1-2	TRBV9	CASSPGTGDYGYTF
TRBJ2-7	TRBV6-1	CASSELRYYEQYF
TRBJ2-3	TRBV11-2	CASRGNWRGGPADTQYF
TRBJ2-7	TRBV4-1	CASSQGFTESYEQYF
TRBJ1-2	TRBV29-1	CSVAERQGSVNYGYTF
TRBJ2-5	TRBV5-1	CASSFGGIQETQYF
TRBJ2-1	TRBV15	CATSRANGDEQFF
TRBJ2-5	TRBV27	CASSFGIQETQYF
TRBJ2-2	TRBV30	CAWTYEGVTGELFF
TRBJ2-1	TRBV14	CASSHPAGGINEQFF
TRBJ1-2	TRBV29-1	CSVPGYTF
TRBJ2-5	TRBV10-3	CAISDQDGETQYF
TRBJ2-3	TRBV27	CASSYAGRAYF
TRBJ2-1	TRBV27	CASRGLADNNEQFF
TRBJ2-1	TRBV4-1	CASSQERGDVEQFF
TRBJ2-7	TRBV28	CASSRQGAEQYF
TRBJ1-2	TRBV27	CASSWDRGSGYTF
TRBJ2-7	TRBV5-1	CASSWRPGEGGEQYF
TRBJ2-1	TRBV4-3	CASSPIQGFNEQFF
TRBJ2-1	TRBV5-4	CASSLAGTGLWNEQFF
TRBJ2-7	TRBV7-2	CASSLSVEGPEQYF
TRBJ2-3	TRBV7-2	CASSLVWDRDYSF
TRBJ1-1	TRBV5-1	CASSSSIWKTEAFF
TRBJ2-5	TRBV28	CASSLRGPSTQYF
TRBJ2-1	TRBV19	CASTTAGGPDEQFF
TRBJ2-7	TRBV28	CASSPGTGLYEQYF
TRBJ2-5	TRBV7-9	CASSLPSLGLAEETQYF
TRBJ2-3	TRBV27	CASAGGMGDTQYF
TRBJ2-7	TRBV29-1	CSVEGESGTYYEQYF
TRBJ2-1	TRBV7-9	CASSLSPFAGLSYNEQFF
TRBJ1-5	TRBV23-1	CARGSTGGDQPQHF
TRBJ2-5	TRBV29-1	CSVPQETQYF
TRBJ2-1	TRBV9	CASSLAGGAYNEQFF
TRBJ2-5	TRBV7-9	CASSSNRDGGQETQYF
TRBJ2-1	TRBV27	CASSWTSGRGEQFF
TRBJ2-1	TRBV30	CAWSNWEQFF
TRBJ2-1	TRBV30	CAWSRGQSSYNEQFF
TRBJ2-1	TRBV30	CAWRGLSGETSGYNEQFF
TRBJ1-1	TRBV27	CASSLSGRTEAFF